Given below is one T cell receptor (beta chain) in context. Compared with germline, one end of the junction differs, possibly owing to a read error. This entry is derived from a study of blood T cells in healthy people across ages. About the research overall: Capturing about one barcoded beta molecule per two T cells was achieved by template switching.

A second roughly 6 to 12 cycle PCR used barcoded and J-beta primers. MiXCR, applied by TCRdb to the 5' RACE reads, yields one record per CDR3 protein. The data show 1,300,000 or so distinct CDR3 sequences, with 55% to 75% seen just once and 6.5% to 8.5% held by the top ten. The germline gives CDR1 SSHAT, CDR2 FNYEAQ (reference sequence). This CDR3 is built from 18 residues. The chain combines TRBV7-7 with TRBJ2-5, with 13 bases lining up with TRBD2. This clonotype was sampled from a man between 18 and 29 years old in good health. The sequenced sample was blood. This CDR3 reads CASSQNFGLAGVQETQYF. CDR3 in DNA: TGTGCTAGCAGCCAAAATTTTGGACTAGCGGGGGTTCAAGAGACCCAGTACTTC.